This T cell receptor beta chain was found in a study of T cells in Graves' hyperthyroidism and ophthalmopathy. Template material for amplifying TCR beta CDR3 regions consisted of RNA transcripts. When the TCR CDR3 underwent first-round RT-PCR, the HTBI primer set was used. Each CDR3 protein is one row after TCRdb ran MiXCR on the multiplex PCR reads. The sample holds more than 350,000 distinct CDR3 sequences, about a sixth seen once. Many counts were recorded for this clonotype. What it binds is unknown. Findings and caveats of the study: Researchers report that a 13 V-J model separated ophthalmopathy from stable hyperthyroidism.

Germline V gene lookup returns CDR1 SGHAT and CDR2 FQDESV (reference sequence). The V segment lost 6 bases and the J segment 5 bases; nucleotides outside the gene matches: 24. The CDR3 totals 19 residues. The receptor was isolated from a woman aged 25 to 39 with Graves' hyperthyroidism that later progressed to Graves' ophthalmopathy. The rearrangement uses TRBV11-1 and TRBJ2-5; 7 bases map to TRBD2. The sample comprised blood. The CDR3 sequence: CASRHGALADRLGRETQYF. Written as DNA, the CDR3 is TGTGCCAGCAGGCATGGGGCCCTAGCGGACCGACTGGGGAGGGAGACCCAGTACTTC.